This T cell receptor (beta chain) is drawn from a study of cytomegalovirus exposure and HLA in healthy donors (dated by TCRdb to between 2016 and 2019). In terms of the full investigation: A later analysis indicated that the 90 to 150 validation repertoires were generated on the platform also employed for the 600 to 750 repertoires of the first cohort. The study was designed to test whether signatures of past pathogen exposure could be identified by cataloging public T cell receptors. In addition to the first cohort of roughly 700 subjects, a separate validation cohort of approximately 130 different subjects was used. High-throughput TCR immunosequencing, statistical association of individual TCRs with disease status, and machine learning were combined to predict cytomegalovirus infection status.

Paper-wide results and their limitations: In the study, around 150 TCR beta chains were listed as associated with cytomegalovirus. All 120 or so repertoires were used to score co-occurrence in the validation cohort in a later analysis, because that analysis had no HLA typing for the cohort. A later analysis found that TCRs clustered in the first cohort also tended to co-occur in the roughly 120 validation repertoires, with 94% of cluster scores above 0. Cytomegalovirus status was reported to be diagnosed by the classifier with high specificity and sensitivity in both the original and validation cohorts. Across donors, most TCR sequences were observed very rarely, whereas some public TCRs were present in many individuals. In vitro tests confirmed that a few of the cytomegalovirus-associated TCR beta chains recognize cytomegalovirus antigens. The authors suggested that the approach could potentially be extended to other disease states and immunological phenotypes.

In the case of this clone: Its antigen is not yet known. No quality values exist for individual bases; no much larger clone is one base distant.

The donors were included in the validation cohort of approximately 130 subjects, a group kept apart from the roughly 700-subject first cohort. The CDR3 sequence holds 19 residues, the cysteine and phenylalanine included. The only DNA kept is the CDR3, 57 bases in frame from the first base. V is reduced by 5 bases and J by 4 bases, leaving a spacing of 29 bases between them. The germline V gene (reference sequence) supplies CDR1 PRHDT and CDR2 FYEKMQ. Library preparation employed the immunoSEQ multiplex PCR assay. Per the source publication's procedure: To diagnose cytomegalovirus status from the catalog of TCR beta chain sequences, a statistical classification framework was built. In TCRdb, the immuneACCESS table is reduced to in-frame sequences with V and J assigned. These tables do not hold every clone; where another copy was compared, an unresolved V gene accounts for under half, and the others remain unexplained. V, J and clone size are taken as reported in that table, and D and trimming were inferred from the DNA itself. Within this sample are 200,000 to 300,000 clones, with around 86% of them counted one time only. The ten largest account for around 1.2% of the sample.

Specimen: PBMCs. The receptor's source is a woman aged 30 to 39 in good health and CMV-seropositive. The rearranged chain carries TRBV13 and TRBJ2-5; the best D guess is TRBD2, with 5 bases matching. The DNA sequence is TGTGCCAGCAGCCCCCAATGGGGTGAAGTACTAGGAATCCCAGAGACCCAGTACTTC. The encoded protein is CASSPQWGEVLGIPETQYF.